Below, 14 T cell receptor beta chains from the same sample are listed, as sequenced in a study of T cell responses to AZD1222 COVID-19 vaccine. TCRdb's copy holds only in-frame clones and misses some; the assay was immunoSEQ multiplex PCR. The profile shows about 99,000 clones, 75% to 90% of them singletons. Here the sequenced sample was peripheral blood, taken on day 0 of AZD1222 vaccination. The receptors shown here come from an adult in good health.

The V gene is TRBV25-1, the J gene TRBJ1-1; 7 nucleotides align to TRBD1. The CDR3 has 15 residues. V lost 2 bases to trimming and J lost 5 bases; unmatched junction nucleotides: 8. Germline-derived CDR1 and CDR2 are MGHDK and SYGVNS. The CDR3 protein is CASSERQGLTTEAFF. CDR3 sequence (DNA): TGTGCCAGCAGTGAACGACAGGGTCTTACTACTGAAGCTTTCTTT. The full variable domain, with the rest looked up from reference TRBV25-1 and TRBJ1-1, is EADIYQTPRYLVIGTGKKITLECSQTMGHDKMYWYQQDPGMELHLIHYSYGVNSTEKGDLSSESTVSRIRTEHFPLTLESARPSHTSQYLCASSERQGLTTEAFFGQGTRLTVV.

The chain joins TRBV21-1 to TRBJ1-1; the DNA was not used to check the table's D call, TRBD1. TRBV21-1 is given as a pseudogene. The CDR3 is 23 residues long. CDR3 protein: CASSKVVRRPILVSRVVGTEAFF. The CDR3 region has the DNA TGTGCCAGCAGCAAAGTTGTGCGGAGACCCATCTTAGTCAGCAGGGTCGTGGGTACTGAAGCTTTCTTT.

The chain carries TRBV29-1 and TRBJ1-3; D uncertain. The CDR3 covers 14 residues. V was pared by 2 bases and J by 0 bases, with 8 bases between. Germline V gene data show CDR1 as SQVTM and CDR2 as ANQGSEA. The CDR3 loop is CSVEQGFSGNTIYF. The CDR3 DNA reads TGCAGCGTTGAACAAGGTTTCTCTGGAAACACCATATATTTT.

The chain employs TRBV5-4 and TRBJ2-2, with D unclear. V was shortened by 0 bases and J by 0 bases, with 9 bases between the two germline ends. Germline CDR1 and CDR2: SGHNT and YYREEE (reference sequence). The CDR3 runs to 16 residues. This CDR3 reads CASSLGQPSNTGELFF. The CDR3 DNA sequence: TGTGCCAGCAGCTTGGGGCAGCCTTCGAACACCGGGGAGCTGTTTTTT.

The CDR3 here is CASVLGETNTGELFF. DNA of the CDR3: TGTGCCAGCGTCCTAGGGGAAACGAACACCGGGGAGCTGTTTTTT. The chain uses TRBV3-1 (or the pseudogene TRBV3-2) and TRBJ2-2; TRBD1 is a possible D gene (5 bases). The CDR3 consists of 15 residues. Germline V gene lookup returns CDR1 LGHDT and CDR2 YNNKEL (reference sequence). The V end was cut by 8 bases, the J end by 0 bases, with 13 bases between.

V is TRBV6-5 and J is TRBJ1-2; the D gene is possibly TRBD1 (5 bases). CDR3 length: 14 amino acids. In germline, CDR1 is MNHEY, CDR2 SVGAGI. The V gene lost 10 bases and the J gene lost 2 bases, with 17 bases spanning the gap. In DNA, the CDR3 is TGTGCCACCGCCCGGGGGTTATTCAACTATGGCTACACCTTC. This encodes CATARGLFNYGYTF.

This clone was picked up one time. The V gene is TRBV5-4, the J gene TRBJ2-7; no clear D. The germline V gene encodes CDR1 SGHNT and CDR2 YYREEE (reference sequence). The CDR3 consists of 11 residues. V dropped 4 bases and J dropped 4 bases, with 6 bases sitting between them. The CDR3 DNA reads TGTGCCAGCAGCAATAGTTACGAGCAGTACTTC. Encoded protein: CASSNSYEQYF.

The chain carries TRBV20-1 and TRBJ1-5, with 9 bases lining up with TRBD1. The trim removed 3 bases at V and 6 bases at J, leaving 6 bases unmatched. Germline-derived CDR1 and CDR2 are DFQATT and SNEGSKA (reference sequence). The CDR3 has 14 residues. The CDR3 here is CSASHGQGIQPQHF. As DNA, the CDR3 is TGCAGTGCTAGTCACGGACAGGGGATTCAGCCCCAGCATTTT.

The chain has TRBV5-1 and TRBJ2-7, with 9 positions matching TRBD1. The CDR3 extends over 16 amino acids. Germline V gene sequence: CDR1 SGHRS, CDR2 YFSETQ. V lost 0 bases, J lost 5 bases, and 9 bases stayed unmatched. CDR3 in amino acids: CASSLEGGQGENEQYF. In DNA form, the CDR3 reads TGCGCCAGCAGCTTGGAAGGGGGACAGGGAGAGAACGAGCAGTACTTC.

This clone occurred once. The genes are TRBV19 and TRBJ2-2; 8 bases agree with TRBD2. The length of the CDR3 is 16 residues. Trimming removed 8 bases from V and 2 bases from J; junction bases left unmatched: 10. The germline gives CDR1 LNHDA, CDR2 SQIVND (reference sequence). CDR3 region: CASRAHLAGNTGELFF. The CDR3 DNA follows: TGTGCCAGTCGAGCTCATCTAGCGGGTAACACCGGGGAGCTGTTTTTT.

The chain uses TRBV7-2 and TRBJ1-2, with 7 bases matching TRBD1. With 4 bases clipped from V and 2 bases from J, the junction kept 7 bases outside the gene matches. The CDR3 has 15 residues. Germline-derived CDR1 and CDR2 are SGHTA and FQGNSA. The CDR3: CASSSGTVRNYGYTF. In DNA form, the CDR3 reads TGTGCCAGCAGCTCCGGGACAGTAAGAAACTATGGCTACACCTTC.

The CDR3 DNA follows: TGTGCCAGCAGTATGGGCAGGACGAACACCGGGGAGCTGTTTTTT. Residues: CASSMGRTNTGELFF. The genes are TRBV2 and TRBJ2-2; D not certain. V was clipped by 5 bases and J by 0 bases, with 10 bases between them. The CDR3 loop spans 15 amino acids. Germline V gene sequence: CDR1 SNHLY, CDR2 FYNNEI.

The J gene is TRBJ1-3, the V gene TRBV7-9, with 7 bases lining up with TRBD1. This CDR3 is 17 amino acids long. V dropped 1 base and J dropped 2; count of bases not matched to a gene: 8. The germline V gene encodes CDR1 SEHNR and CDR2 FQNEAQ (reference sequence). The CDR3 region is CASSLVGDRITGNTIYF. The CDR3 DNA reads TGTGCCAGCAGCTTAGTTGGGGACAGAATTACTGGAAACACCATATATTTT.

V and J are TRBV4-1 and TRBJ2-7; the match to TRBD1 covers 9 bases. V shed 4 bases and J 3 bases; nucleotides not matched to a gene: 7. CDR1 is MGHRA, CDR2 YSYEKL, per germline. The CDR3 spans 15 residues. The CDR3 DNA sequence: TGCGCCAGCAGCCCGGGACAGGGCGCTAACTACGAGCAGTACTTC. The encoded protein is CASSPGQGANYEQYF.